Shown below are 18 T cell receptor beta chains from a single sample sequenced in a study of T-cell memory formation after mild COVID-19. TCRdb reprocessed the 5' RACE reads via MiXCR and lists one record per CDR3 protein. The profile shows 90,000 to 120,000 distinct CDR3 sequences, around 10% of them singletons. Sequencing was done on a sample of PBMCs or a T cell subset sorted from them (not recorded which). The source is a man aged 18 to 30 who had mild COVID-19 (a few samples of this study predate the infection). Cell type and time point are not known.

The CDR3 loop is CASSYEGGLQETQYF. CDR3 DNA: TGTGCCAGCAGTTACGAGGGGGGGCTTCAAGAGACCCAGTACTTC. The V and J genes are TRBV6-5 and TRBJ2-5, with D possibly TRBD2 on 7 matching bases. This CDR3 is 15 amino acids long. CDR1 and CDR2 from the germline V gene are MNHEY and SVGAGI. V shed 2 bases and J shed 2 bases, with 12 bases lying between them.

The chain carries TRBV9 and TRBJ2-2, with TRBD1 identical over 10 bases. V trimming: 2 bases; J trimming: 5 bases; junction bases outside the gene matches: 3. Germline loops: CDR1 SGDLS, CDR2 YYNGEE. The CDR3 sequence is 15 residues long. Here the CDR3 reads CASSVRQGATGELFF. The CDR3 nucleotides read TGTGCCAGCAGCGTCCGACAGGGGGCTACCGGGGAGCTGTTTTTT.

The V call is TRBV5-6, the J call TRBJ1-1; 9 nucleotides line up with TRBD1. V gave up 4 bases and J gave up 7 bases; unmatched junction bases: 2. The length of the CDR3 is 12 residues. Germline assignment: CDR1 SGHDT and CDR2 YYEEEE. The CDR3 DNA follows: TGTGCCAGCAGCCCGGGACAGGGTGAAGCTTTCTTT. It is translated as CASSPGQGEAFF.

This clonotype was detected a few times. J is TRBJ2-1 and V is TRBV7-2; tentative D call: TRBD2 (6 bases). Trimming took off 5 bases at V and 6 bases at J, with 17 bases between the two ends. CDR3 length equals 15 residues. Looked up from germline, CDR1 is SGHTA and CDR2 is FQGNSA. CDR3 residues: CASSLWAAGSNEQFF. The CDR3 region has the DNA TGTGCCAGCAGCCTGTGGGCAGCGGGCTCCAATGAGCAGTTCTTC. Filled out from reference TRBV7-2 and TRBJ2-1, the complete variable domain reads GAGVSQSPSNKVTEKGKDVELRCDPISGHTALYWYRQSLGQGLEFLIYFQGNSAPDKSGLPSDRFSAERTGGSVSTLTIQRTQQEDSAVYLCASSLWAAGSNEQFFGPGTRLTVL.

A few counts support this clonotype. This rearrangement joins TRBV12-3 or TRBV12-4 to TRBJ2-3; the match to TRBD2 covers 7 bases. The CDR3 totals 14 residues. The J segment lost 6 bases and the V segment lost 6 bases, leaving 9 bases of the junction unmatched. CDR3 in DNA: TGTGCCAGCAGATTGCCCCAGGGAGGGGATACGCAGTATTTT. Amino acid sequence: CASRLPQGGDTQYF.

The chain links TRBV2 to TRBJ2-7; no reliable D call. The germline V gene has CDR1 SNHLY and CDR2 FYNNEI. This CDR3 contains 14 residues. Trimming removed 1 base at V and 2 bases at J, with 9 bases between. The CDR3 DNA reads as TGTGCCAGCAGTGAAGGGTCTATAACCTACGAGCAGTACGTC. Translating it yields CASSEGSITYEQYV.

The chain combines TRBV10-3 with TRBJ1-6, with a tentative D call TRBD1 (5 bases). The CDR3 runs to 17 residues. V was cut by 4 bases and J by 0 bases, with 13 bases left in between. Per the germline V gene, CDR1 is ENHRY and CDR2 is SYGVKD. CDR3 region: CAISGEGASSYNSPLHF. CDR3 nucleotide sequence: TGTGCCATCAGTGGGGAAGGGGCCAGCTCCTATAATTCACCCCTCCACTTT.

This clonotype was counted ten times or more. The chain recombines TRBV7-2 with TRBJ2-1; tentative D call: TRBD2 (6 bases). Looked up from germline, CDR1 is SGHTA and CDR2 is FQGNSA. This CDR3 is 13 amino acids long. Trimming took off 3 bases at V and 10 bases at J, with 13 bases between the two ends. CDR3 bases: TGTGCCAGCAGCTTGGGACTCCTAGGGGAGCAGTTCTTC. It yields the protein CASSLGLLGEQFF. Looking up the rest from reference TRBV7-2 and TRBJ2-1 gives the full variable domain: GAGVSQSPSNKVTEKGKDVELRCDPISGHTALYWYRQSLGQGLEFLIYFQGNSAPDKSGLPSDRFSAERTGGSVSTLTIQRTQQEDSAVYLCASSLGLLGEQFFGPGTRLTVL.

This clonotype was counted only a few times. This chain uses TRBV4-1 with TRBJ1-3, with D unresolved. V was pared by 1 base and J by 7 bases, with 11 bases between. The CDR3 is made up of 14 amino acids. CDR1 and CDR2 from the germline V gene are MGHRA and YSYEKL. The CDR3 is CASSQVPGMNTIYF. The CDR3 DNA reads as TGCGCCAGCAGCCAAGTCCCGGGGATGAACACCATATATTTT.

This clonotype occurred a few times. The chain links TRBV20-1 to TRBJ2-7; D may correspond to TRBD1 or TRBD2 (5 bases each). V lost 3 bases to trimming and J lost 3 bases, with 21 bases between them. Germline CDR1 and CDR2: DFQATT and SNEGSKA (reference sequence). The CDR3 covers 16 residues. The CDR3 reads CSASYRTSLGNYEQYV. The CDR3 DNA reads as TGCAGTGCTAGTTACAGGACCTCCCTCGGGAACTACGAGCAGTACGTC.

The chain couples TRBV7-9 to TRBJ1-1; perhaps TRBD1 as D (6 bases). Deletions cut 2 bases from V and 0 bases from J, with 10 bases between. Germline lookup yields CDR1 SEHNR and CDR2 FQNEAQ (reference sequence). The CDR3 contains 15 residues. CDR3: CASSLKGDMNTEAFF. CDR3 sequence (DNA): TGTGCCAGCAGCTTAAAAGGGGACATGAACACTGAAGCTTTCTTT.

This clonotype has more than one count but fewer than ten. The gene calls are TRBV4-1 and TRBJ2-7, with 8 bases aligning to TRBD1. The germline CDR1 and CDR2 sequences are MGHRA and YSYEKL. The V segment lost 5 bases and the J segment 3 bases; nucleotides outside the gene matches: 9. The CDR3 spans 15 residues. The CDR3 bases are TGCGCCAGCAGCTACACGACAGGGGTAGGCTACGAGCAGTACGTC. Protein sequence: CASSYTTGVGYEQYV.

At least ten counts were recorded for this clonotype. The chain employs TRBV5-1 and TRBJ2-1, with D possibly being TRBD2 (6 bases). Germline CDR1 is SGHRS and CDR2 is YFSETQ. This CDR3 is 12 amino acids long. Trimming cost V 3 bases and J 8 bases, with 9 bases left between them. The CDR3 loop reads CASSSTGDEQFF. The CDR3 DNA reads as TGCGCCAGCAGCTCCACGGGAGATGAGCAGTTCTTC.

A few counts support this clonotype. The CDR3 region is CASSDGETGTDTQYF. The CDR3 region has the DNA TGTGCCAGCAGTGACGGCGAGACCGGGACAGATACGCAGTATTTT. The chain joins TRBV6-4 to TRBJ2-3; D is unclear. Germline V gene lookup returns CDR1 MRHNA and CDR2 SNTAGT. The V and J ends lost 2 bases and 3 bases respectively, with 12 bases between them. The CDR3 length is 15 residues.

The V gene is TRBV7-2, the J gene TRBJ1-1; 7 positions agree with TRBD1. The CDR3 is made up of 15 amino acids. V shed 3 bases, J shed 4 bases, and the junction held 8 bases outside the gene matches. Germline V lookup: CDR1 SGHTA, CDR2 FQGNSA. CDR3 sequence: CASSFLGRGSTEAFF. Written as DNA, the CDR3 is TGTGCCAGCAGCTTTCTCGGCAGGGGGAGCACTGAAGCTTTCTTT.

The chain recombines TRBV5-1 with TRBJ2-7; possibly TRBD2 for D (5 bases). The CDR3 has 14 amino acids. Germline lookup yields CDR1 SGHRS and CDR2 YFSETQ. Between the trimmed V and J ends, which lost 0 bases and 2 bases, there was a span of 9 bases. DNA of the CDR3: TGCGCCAGCAGCTTGGCGGACTCCACCTACGAGCAGTACTTC. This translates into CASSLADSTYEQYF. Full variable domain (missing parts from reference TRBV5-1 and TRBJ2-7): KAGVTQTPRYLIKTRGQQVTLSCSPISGHRSVSWYQQTPGQGLQFLFEYFSETQRNKGNFPGRFSGRQFSNSRSEMNVSTLELGDSALYLCASSLADSTYEQYFGPGTRLTVT.

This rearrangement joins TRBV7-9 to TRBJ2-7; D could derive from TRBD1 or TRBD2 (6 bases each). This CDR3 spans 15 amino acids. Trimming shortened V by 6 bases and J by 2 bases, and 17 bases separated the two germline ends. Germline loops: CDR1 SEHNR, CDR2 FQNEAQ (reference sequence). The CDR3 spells CASRVGGTSPYEQYF. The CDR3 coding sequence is TGTGCCAGCAGGGTTGGCGGGACATCCCCCTACGAGCAGTACTTC.

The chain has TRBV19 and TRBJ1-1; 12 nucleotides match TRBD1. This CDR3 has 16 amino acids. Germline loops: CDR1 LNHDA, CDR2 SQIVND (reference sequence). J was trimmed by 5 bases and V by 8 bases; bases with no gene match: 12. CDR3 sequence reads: CASGTGGTLRGTEAFF. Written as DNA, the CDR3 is TGTGCCAGTGGGACAGGGGGCACCCTGAGGGGAACTGAAGCTTTCTTT.